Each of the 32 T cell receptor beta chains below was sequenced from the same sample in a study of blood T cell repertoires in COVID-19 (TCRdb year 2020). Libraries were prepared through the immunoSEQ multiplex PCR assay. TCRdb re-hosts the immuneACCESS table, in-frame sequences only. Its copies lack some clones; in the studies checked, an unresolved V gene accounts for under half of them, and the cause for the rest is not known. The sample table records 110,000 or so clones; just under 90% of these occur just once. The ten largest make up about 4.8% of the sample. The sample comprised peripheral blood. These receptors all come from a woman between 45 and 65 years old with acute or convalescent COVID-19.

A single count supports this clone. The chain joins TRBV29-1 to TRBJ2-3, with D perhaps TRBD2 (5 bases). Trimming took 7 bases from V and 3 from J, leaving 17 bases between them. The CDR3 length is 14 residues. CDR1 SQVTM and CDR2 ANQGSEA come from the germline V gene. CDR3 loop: CSAPGIQGTDTQYF. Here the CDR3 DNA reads TGCAGCGCCCCGGGGATCCAAGGGACAGATACGCAGTATTTT.

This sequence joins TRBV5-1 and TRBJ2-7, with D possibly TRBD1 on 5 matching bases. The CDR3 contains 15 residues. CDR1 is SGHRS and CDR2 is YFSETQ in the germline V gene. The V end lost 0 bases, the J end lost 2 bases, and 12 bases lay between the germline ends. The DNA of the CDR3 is TGCGCCAGCAGCTTGGCCTGGGGCAGCACCTACGAGCAGTACTTC. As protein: CASSLAWGSTYEQYF.

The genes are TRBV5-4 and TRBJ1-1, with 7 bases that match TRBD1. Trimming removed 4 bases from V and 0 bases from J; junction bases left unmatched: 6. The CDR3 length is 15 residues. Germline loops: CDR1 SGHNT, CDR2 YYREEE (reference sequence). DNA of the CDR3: TGTGCCAGCAGCCCTACAGGGGTCTTGAACACTGAAGCTTTCTTT. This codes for CASSPTGVLNTEAFF.

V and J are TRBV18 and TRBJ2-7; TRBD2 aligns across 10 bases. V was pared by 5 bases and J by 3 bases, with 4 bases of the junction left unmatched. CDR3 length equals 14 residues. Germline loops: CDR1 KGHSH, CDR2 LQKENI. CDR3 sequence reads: CASSSGTSDYEQYF. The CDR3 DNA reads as TGTGCCAGCTCATCCGGGACTAGCGACTACGAGCAGTACTTC. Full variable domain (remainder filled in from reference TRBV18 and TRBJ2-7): NAGVMQNPRHLVRRRGQEARLRCSPMKGHSHVYWYRQLPEEGLKFMVYLQKENIIDESGMPKERFSAEFPKEGPSILRIQQVVRGDSAAYFCASSSGTSDYEQYFGPGTRLTVT.

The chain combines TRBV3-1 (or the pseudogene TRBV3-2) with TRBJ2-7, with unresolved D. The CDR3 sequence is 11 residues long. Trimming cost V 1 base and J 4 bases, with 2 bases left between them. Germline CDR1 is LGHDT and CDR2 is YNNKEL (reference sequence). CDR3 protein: CASSQAYEQYF. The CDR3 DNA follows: TGTGCCAGCAGCCAAGCTTACGAGCAGTACTTC.

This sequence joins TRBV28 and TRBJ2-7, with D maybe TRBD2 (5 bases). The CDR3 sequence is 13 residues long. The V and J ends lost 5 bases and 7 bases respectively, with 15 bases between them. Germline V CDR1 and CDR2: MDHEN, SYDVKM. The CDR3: CASSQPPWREQYF. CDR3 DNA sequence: TGTGCCAGCAGTCAGCCTCCGTGGAGGGAGCAGTACTTC.

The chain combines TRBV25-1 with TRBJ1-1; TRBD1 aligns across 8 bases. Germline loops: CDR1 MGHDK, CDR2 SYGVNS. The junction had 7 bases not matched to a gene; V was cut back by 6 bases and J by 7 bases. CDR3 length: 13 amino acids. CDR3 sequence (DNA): TGTGCCAGCAGCGACAGGGGCATTGGTGAAGCTTTCTTT. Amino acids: CASSDRGIGEAFF.

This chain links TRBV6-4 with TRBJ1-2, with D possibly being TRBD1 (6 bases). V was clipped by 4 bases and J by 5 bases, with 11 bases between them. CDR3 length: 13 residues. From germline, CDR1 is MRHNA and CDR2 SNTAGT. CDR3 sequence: CASSGTGIYGYTF. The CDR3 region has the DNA TGTGCCAGCAGTGGTACAGGGATTTATGGCTACACCTTC.

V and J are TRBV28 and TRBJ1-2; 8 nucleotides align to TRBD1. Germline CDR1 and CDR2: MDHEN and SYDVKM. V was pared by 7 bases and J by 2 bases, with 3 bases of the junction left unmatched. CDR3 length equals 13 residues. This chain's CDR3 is CASTWTGNYGYTF. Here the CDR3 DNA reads TGTGCCAGCACCTGGACAGGGAACTATGGCTACACCTTC.

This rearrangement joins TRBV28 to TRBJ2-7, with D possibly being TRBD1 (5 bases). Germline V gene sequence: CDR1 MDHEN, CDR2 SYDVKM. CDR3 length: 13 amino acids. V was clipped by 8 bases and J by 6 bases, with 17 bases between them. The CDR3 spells CASSGHPGVEQYF. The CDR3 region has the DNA TGTGCCAGCTCAGGACACCCGGGTGTCGAGCAGTACTTC. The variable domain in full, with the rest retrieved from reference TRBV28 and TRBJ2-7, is DVKVTQSSRYLVKRTGEKVFLECVQDMDHENMFWYRQDPGLGLRLIYFSYDVKMKEKGDIPEGYSVSREKKERFSLILESASTNQTSMYLCASSGHPGVEQYFGPGTRLTVT.

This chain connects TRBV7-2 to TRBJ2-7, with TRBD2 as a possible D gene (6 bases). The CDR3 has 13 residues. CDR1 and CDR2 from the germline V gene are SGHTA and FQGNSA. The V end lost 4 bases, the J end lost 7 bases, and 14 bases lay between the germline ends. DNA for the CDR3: TGTGCCAGCAGCTCCGGGAGAGTGAGAGAGCAGTACTTC. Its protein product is CASSSGRVREQYF.

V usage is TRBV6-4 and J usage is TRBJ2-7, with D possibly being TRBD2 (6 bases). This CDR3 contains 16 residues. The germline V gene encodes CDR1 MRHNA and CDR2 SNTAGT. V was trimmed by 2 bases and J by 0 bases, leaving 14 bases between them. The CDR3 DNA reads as TGTGCCAGCAGTGACCCGAACACTAGCAACTCCTACGAGCAGTACTTC. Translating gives CASSDPNTSNSYEQYF.

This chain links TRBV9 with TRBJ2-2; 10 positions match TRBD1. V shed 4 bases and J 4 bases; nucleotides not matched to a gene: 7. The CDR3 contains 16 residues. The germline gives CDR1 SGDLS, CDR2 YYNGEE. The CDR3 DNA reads TGTGCCAGCAGCTCCTGGACAGGGGGATTCACCGGGGAGCTGTTTTTT. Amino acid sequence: CASSSWTGGFTGELFF.

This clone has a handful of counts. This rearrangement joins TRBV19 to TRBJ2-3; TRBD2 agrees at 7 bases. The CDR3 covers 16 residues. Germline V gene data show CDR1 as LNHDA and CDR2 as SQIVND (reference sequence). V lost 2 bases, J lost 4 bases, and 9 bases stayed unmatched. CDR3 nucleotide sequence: TGTGCCAGTAGTATAAGGGAGAGCGGGAACCCAGATACGCAGTATTTT. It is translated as CASSIRESGNPDTQYF. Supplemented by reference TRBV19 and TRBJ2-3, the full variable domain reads DGGITQSPKYLFRKEGQNVTLSCEQNLNHDAMYWYRQDPGQGLRLIYYSQIVNDFQKGDIAEGYSVSREKKESFPLTVTSAQKNPTAFYLCASSIRESGNPDTQYFGPGTRLTVL.

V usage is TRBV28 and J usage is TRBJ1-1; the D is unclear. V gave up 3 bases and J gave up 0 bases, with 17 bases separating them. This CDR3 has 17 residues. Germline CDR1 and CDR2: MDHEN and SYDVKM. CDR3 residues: CASSFGQKRFMNTEAFF. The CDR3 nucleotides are TGTGCCAGCAGTTTTGGTCAAAAACGGTTTATGAACACTGAAGCTTTCTTT.

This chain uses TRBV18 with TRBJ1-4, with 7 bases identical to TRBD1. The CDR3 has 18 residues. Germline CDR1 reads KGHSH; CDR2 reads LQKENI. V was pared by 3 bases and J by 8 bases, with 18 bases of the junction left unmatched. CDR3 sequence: CASSPAPTYRGREEKLFF. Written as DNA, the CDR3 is TGTGCCAGCTCACCGGCCCCTACATACAGGGGAAGGGAAGAAAAACTGTTTTTT.

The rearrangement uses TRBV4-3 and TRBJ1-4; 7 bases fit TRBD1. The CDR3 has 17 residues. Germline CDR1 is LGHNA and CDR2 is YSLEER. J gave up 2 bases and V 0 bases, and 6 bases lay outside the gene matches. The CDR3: CASSQDTGTDTNEKLFF. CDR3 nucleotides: TGCGCCAGCAGCCAAGATACCGGGACAGACACTAATGAAAAACTGTTTTTT.

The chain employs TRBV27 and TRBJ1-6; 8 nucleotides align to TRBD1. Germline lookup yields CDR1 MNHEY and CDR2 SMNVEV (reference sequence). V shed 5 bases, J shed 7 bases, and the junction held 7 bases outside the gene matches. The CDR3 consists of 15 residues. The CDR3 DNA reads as TGTGCCAGCAGTCGGGCGACAGGGGTAAATTCACCCCTCCACTTT. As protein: CASSRATGVNSPLHF.

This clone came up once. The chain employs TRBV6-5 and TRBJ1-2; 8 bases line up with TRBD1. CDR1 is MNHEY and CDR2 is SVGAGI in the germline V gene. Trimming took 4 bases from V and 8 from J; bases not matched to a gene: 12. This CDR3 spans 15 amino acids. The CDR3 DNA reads TGTGCCAGCAGTTTATACAGGGGGTCTAGTACGGGCTACACCTTC. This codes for CASSLYRGSSTGYTF.

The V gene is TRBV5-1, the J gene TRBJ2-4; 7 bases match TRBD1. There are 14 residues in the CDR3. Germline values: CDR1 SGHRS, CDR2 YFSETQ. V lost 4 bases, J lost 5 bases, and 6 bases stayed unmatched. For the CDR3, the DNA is TGCGCCAGCAGCCGAGGGGGCGAGGAAAACATTCAGTACTTC. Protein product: CASSRGGEENIQYF.

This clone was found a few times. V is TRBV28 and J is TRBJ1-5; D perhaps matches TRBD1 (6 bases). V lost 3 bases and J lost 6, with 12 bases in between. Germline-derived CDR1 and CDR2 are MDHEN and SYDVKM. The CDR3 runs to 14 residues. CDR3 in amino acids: CASSLRQAVQPQHF. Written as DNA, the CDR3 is TGTGCCAGCAGTTTGAGACAGGCCGTTCAGCCCCAGCATTTT.

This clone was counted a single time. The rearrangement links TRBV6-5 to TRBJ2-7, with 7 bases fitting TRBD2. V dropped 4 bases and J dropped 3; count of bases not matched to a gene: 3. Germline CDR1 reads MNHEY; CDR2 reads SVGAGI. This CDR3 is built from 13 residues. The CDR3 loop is CASSLTSVYEQYF. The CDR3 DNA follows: TGTGCCAGCAGTTTAACTAGCGTCTACGAGCAGTACTTC.

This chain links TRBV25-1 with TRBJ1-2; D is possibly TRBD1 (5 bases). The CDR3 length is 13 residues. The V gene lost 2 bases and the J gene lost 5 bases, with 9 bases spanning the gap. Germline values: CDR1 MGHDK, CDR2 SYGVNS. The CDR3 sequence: CASSENGGYGYTF. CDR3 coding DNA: TGTGCCAGCAGTGAAAACGGGGGGTATGGCTACACCTTC.

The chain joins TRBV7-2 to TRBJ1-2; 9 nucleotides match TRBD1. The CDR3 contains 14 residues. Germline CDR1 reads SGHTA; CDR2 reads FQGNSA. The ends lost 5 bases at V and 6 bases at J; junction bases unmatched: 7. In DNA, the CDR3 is TGTGCCAGCAGCACAAACAGGGGGCGGGATGGCTACACCTTC. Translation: CASSTNRGRDGYTF.

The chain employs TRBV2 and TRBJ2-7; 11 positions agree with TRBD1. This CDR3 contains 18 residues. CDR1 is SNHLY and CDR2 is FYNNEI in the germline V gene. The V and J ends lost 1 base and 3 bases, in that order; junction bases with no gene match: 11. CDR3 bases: TGTGCCAGCAGTGAAGGGGGGACAGGGGGAGGACTAATCTACGAGCAGTACTTC. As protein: CASSEGGTGGGLIYEQYF.

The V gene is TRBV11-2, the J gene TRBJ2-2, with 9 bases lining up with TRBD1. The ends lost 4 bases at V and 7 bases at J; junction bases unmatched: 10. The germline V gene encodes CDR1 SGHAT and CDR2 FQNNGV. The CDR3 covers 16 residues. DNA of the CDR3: TGTGCCAGCAGCTCAAACAGGGGGCGATGGGGCGGGGAGCTGTTTTTT. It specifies CASSSNRGRWGGELFF.

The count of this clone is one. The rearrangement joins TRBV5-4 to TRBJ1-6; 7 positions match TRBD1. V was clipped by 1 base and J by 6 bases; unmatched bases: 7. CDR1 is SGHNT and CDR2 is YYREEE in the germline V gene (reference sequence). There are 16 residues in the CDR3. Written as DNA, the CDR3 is TGTGCCAGCAGCTTGACGCCTACAGGGGTTAATTCACCCCTCCACTTT. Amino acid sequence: CASSLTPTGVNSPLHF.

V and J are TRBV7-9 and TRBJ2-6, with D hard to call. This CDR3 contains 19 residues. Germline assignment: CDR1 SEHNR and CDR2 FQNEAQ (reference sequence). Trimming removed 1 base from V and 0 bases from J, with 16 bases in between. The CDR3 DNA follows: TGTGCCAGCAGCTTAGGCCCCGCGAACAGCCGCTCTGGGGCCAACGTCCTGACTTTC. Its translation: CASSLGPANSRSGANVLTF.

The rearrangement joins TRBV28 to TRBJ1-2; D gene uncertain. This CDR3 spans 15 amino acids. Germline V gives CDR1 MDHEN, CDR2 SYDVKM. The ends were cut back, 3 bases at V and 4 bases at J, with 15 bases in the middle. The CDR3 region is CASSFNGVGGYGYTF. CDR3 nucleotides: TGTGCCAGCAGTTTTAACGGGGTTGGCGGCTATGGCTACACCTTC.

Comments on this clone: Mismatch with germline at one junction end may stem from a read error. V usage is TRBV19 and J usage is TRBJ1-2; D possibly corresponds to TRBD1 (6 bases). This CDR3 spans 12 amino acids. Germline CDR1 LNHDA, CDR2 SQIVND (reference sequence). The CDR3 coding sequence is TGTGCCAGTACCGACGCGGGGGGCCCTCGTAGCTTC. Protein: CASTDAGGPRSF.

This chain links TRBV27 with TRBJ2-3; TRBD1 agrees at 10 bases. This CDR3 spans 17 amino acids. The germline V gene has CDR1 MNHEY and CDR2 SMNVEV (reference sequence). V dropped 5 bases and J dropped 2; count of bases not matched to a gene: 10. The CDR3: CASSRIWDRGSTDTQYF. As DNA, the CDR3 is TGTGCCAGCAGTCGAATTTGGGACAGGGGCTCCACAGATACGCAGTATTTT.

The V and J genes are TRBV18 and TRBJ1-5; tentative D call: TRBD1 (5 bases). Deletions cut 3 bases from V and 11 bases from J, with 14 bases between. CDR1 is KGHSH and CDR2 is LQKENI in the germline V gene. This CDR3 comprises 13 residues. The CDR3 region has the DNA TGTGCCAGCTCACCGACCAATACGGGGGCCCAGCATTTT. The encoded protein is CASSPTNTGAQHF.